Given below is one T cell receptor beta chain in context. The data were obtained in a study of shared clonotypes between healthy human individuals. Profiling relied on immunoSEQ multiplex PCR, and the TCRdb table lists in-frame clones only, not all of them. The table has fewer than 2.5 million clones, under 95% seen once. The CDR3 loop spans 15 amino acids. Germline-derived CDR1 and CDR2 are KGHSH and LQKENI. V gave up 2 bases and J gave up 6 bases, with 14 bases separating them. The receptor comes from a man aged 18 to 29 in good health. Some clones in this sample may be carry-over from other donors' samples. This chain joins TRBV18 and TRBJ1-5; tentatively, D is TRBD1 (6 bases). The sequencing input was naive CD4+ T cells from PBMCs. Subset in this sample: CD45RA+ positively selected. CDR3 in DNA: TGTGCCAGCTCACCAAGCCGGGACATAAGTCAGCCCCAGCATTTT. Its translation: CASSPSRDISQPQHF.